This TCR beta chain was recovered during a study of T cell changes during pregnancy in multiple sclerosis. Sequenced by immunoSEQ multiplex PCR; TCRdb stores in-frame clones only, minus some. This sample has approximately 36,000 clones, with 88% found just once. The CDR3 consists of 16 residues. Trimming removed 1 base from V and 4 bases from J; junction bases left unmatched: 7. Germline V gives CDR1 LGHNA, CDR2 YSLEER. The TCR sequence derives from a female donor with multiple sclerosis, enrolled in a pregnancy study. Sequenced material: CD8+ T cells from peripheral blood mononuclear cells, taken in the third trimester of pregnancy. The J gene is TRBJ1-3, the V gene TRBV4-3; 7 bases fit TRBD1. The CDR3 region is CASSQARGLGGNTIYF. CDR3 in DNA: TGCGCCAGCAGCCAAGCTAGGGGGCTCGGAGGAAACACCATATATTTT.